The 10 T cell receptor beta chains in this list originate from one sample, sequenced in a study of shared clonotypes between healthy human individuals (TCRdb year 2020). Libraries were prepared through the immunoSEQ multiplex PCR assay. TCRdb took this table from immuneACCESS and kept in-frame rearrangements with V and J called. Such tables lack part of the clones; where checked against another copy, unresolved V genes explain under half of the gap, and the rest is unexplained. The sample profile shows over 2 million clones; roughly 94% of them were found once. 0.13% of the sample belongs to the ten largest clones. Material for sequencing was naive CD4+ T cells sorted from blood. The cell subset or site label here, explained by the study, means: CD45RA+ positively selected. The receptor source for this set is a man in his late teens or twenties in good health.

The gene calls are TRBV2 and TRBJ2-1, with TRBD1 as a possible D gene (6 bases). V lost 7 bases and J 3 bases, leaving 16 bases between the germline ends. CDR1 is SNHLY and CDR2 is FYNNEI in the germline V gene. The CDR3 extends over 15 amino acids. The CDR3 coding sequence is TGTGCCAGCACGCCCCAGGGGTCCCACTACAATGAGCAGTTCTTC. Translation: CASTPQGSHYNEQFF.

For this clone: The sample holds other DNA sequences that translate to the same CDR3. CDR3 sequence: CASRTGPNYGYTF. Written as DNA, the CDR3 is TGTGCCAGCAGGACGGGTCCTAACTATGGCTACACCTTC. The V call is TRBV6-1, the J call TRBJ1-2, with D hard to call. V lost 6 bases, J lost 0 bases, and 8 bases lay in between. The CDR3 runs 13 residues. Per germline, CDR1 MNHNS and CDR2 SASEGT.

The chain couples TRBV10-3 to TRBJ2-5, with TRBD1 matching 7 bases. The germline V gene has CDR1 ENHRY and CDR2 SYGVKD. Trimming at V came to 8 bases and at J to 1 base, leaving 4 bases not matched to a gene. CDR3 length: 13 amino acids. CDR3 amino acids: CAIGQGVQETQYF. CDR3 sequence (DNA): TGTGCCATCGGGCAGGGGGTCCAAGAGACCCAGTACTTC.

The chain links TRBV10-3 to TRBJ2-3; 12 bases line up with TRBD2. Germline CDR1 and CDR2: ENHRY and SYGVKD. This CDR3 spans 15 amino acids. V shed 4 bases, J shed 2 bases, and the junction held 1 base outside the gene matches. CDR3 sequence (DNA): TGTGCCATCAGTGGACTAGCGGGGGACACAGATACGCAGTATTTT. As protein: CAISGLAGDTDTQYF.

The genes are TRBV5-1 and TRBJ1-3, with D maybe TRBD1 (5 bases). The V end was cut by 4 bases, the J end by 0 bases, with 14 bases between. The germline V gene has CDR1 SGHRS and CDR2 YFSETQ. CDR3 length: 16 amino acids. This CDR3 reads CASSPIPGTSGNTIYF. The CDR3 DNA is TGCGCCAGCAGCCCAATCCCAGGGACCTCTGGAAACACCATATATTTT.

The rearrangement uses TRBV25-1 and TRBJ2-1, with D tentatively TRBD1 (5 bases). There are 13 residues in the CDR3. Germline V lookup: CDR1 MGHDK, CDR2 SYGVNS. The V gene lost 10 bases and the J gene lost 4 bases, with 14 bases spanning the gap. CDR3 DNA sequence: TGTGCCACCTCTTCAGGGCCTTACAATGAGCAGTTCTTC. It codes for CATSSGPYNEQFF.

The V call is TRBV7-9, the J call TRBJ1-1; D unresolved. Trimming removed 5 bases from V and 8 bases from J, with 12 bases in between. CDR1 is SEHNR and CDR2 is FQNEAQ in the germline V gene (reference sequence). This CDR3 is 12 amino acids long. The CDR3 DNA is TGTGCCAGCAGCCCATGGCCAAGAGAAGCTTTCTTT. It specifies CASSPWPREAFF.

The chain combines TRBV18 with TRBJ2-7; a weak D match, TRBD1 (5 bases). The CDR3 contains 12 residues. The V gene's germline CDR1 is KGHSH and CDR2 LQKENI. The V end was cut by 8 bases, the J end by 5 bases, with 13 bases between. DNA of the CDR3: TGTGCCAGCCACCTCAGGGTGCACGAGCAGTACTTC. Encoded protein: CASHLRVHEQYF.

This chain joins TRBV30 and TRBJ1-6, with D perhaps TRBD1 (5 bases). Between the trimmed V and J ends, which lost 7 bases and 9 bases, there was a span of 22 bases. CDR1 and CDR2 from the germline V gene are GTSNPN and SVGIG (reference sequence). The CDR3 is 15 residues long. The CDR3 nucleotides read TGTGCCTCGAGGGGTGAGGTTTATGGTAGTTCACCCCTCCACTTT. This codes for CASRGEVYGSSPLHF.

This chain connects TRBV19 to TRBJ2-1, with D perhaps given as TRBD1 or TRBD2 (5 bases each). The CDR3 extends over 17 amino acids. Trimming took 5 bases from V and 0 from J, leaving 17 bases between them. Germline-derived CDR1 and CDR2 are LNHDA and SQIVND (reference sequence). DNA of the CDR3: TGTGCCAGTAGTGGGACGGGGTCCGTGCTCTCCTACAATGAGCAGTTCTTC. Translation: CASSGTGSVLSYNEQFF.